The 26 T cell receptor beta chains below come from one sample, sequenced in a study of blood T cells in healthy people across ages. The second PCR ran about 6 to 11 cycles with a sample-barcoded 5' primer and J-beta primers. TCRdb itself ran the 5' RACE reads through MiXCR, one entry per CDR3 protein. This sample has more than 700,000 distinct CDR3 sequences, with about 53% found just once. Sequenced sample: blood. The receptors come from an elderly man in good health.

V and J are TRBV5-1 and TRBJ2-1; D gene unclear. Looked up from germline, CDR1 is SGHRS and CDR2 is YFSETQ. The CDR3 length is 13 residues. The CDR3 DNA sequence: TGCGCTAGTCAGTACCATGAACCCAATGAGCAGTTCTTC. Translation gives CASQYHEPNEQFF.

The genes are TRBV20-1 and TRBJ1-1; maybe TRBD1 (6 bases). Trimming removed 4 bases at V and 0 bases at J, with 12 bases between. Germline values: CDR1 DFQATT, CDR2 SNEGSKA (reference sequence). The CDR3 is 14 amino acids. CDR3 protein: CSATQDSLNTEAFF. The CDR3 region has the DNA TGCAGTGCTACCCAGGACAGCCTGAACACTGAAGCTTTCTTT.

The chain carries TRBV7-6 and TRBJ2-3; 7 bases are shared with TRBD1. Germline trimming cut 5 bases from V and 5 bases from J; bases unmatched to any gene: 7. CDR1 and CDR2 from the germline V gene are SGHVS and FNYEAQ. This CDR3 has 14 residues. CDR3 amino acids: CASSRGQAGDTQYF. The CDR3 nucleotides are TGTGCCAGCAGCCGTGGACAGGCTGGAGATACGCAGTATTTT.

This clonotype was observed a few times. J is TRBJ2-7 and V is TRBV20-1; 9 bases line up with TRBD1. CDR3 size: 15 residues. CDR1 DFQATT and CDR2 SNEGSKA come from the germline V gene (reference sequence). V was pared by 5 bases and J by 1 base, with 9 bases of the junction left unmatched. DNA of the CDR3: TGCAGTGCTCCGAGGGCGGGACAGGGTTCCTACGAGCAGTACTTC. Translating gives CSAPRAGQGSYEQYF.

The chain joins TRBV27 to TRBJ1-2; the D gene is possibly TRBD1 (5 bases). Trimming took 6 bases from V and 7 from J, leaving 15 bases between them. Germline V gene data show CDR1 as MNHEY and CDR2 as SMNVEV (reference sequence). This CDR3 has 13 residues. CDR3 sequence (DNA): TGTGCCAGCAGCCCTCAGAAAGGGGCTGGCTACACCTTC. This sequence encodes CASSPQKGAGYTF.

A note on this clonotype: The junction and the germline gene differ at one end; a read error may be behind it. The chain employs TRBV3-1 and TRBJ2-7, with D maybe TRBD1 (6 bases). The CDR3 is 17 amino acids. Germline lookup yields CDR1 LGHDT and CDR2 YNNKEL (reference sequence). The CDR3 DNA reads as TGTGTCAGCAGCCAAGATGGGGCAGGGGCAGGCTCCTACGAGCAGTACTTC. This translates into CVSSQDGAGAGSYEQYF.

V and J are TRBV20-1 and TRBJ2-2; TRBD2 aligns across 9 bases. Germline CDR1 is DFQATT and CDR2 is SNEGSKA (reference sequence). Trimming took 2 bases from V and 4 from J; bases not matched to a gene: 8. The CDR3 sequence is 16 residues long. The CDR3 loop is CSARSMREGGTGELFF. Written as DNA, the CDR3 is TGCAGTGCTAGATCGATGCGGGAGGGCGGCACCGGGGAGCTGTTTTTT.

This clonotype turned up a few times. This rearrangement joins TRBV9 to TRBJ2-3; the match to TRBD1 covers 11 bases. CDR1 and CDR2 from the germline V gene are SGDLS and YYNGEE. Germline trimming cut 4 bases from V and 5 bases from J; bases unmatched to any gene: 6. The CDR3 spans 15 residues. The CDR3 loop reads CASSPAGTGGDTQYF. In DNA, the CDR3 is TGTGCCAGCAGCCCCGCCGGGACAGGGGGAGATACGCAGTATTTT. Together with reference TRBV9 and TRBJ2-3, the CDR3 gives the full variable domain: DSGVTQTPKHLITATGQRVTLRCSPRSGDLSVYWYQQSLDQGLQFLIQYYNGEERAKGNILERFSAQQFPDLHSELNLSSLELGDSALYFCASSPAGTGGDTQYFGPGTRLTVL.

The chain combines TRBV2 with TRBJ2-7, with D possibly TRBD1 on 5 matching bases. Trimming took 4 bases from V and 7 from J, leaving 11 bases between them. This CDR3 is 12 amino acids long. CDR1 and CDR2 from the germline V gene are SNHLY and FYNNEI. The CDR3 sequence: CASSVQGWEQYF. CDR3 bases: TGTGCCAGCAGTGTCCAGGGTTGGGAGCAGTACTTC. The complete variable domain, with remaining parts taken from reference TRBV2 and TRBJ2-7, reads EPEVTQTPSHQVTQMGQEVILRCVPISNHLYFYWYRQILGQKVEFLVSFYNNEISEKSEIFDDQFSVERPDGSNFTLKIRSTKLEDSAMYFCASSVQGWEQYFGPGTRLTVT.

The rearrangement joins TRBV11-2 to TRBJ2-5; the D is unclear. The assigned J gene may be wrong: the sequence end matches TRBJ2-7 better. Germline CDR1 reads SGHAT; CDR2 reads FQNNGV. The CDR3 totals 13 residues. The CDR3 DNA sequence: TGTGCCAGCAGCCCCCCAGGCCGACACGAGCAGTACTTC. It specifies CASSPPGRHEQYF.

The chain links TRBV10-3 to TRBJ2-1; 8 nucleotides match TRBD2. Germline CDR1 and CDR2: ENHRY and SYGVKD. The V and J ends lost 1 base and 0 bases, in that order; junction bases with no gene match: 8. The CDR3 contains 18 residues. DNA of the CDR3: TGTGCCATCAGTGAGTTTGGAGCGGGAGTAAGCTCCTACAATGAGCAGTTCTTC. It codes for CAISEFGAGVSSYNEQFF.

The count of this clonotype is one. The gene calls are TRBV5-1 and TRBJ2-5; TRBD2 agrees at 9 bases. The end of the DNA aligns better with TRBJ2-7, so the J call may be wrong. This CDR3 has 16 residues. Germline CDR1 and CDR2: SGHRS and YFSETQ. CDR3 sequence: CASSLGGLAQHAEQYF. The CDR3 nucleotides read TGCGCCAGCAGCTTGGGGGGACTAGCCCAACACGCCGAGCAGTACTTC.

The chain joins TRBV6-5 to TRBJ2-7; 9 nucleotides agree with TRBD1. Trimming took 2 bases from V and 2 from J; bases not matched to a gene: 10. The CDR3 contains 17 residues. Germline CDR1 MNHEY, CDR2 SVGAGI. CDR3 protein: CASSYLGTGTIPYEQYF. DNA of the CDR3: TGTGCCAGCAGTTACCTGGGGACAGGGACGATCCCCTACGAGCAGTACTTC.

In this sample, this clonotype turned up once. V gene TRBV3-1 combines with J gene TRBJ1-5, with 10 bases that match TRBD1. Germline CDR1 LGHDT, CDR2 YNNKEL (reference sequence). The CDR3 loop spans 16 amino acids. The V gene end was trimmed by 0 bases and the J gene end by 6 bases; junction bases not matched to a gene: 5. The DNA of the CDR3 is TGTGCCAGCAGCCAAGATGGGGGACAGGGGATTCAGCCCCAGCATTTT. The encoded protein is CASSQDGGQGIQPQHF.

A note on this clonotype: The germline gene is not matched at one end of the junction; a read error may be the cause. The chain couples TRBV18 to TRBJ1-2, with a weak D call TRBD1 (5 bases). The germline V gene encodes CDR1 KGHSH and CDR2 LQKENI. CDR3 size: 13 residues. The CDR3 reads CASSTEFNYGNTF. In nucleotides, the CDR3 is TGTGCCAGCTCGACAGAGTTTAACTATGGCAACACCTTC. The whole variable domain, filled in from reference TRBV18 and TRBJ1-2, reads NAGVMQNPRHLVRRRGQEARLRCSPMKGHSHVYWYRQLPEEGLKFMVYLQKENIIDESGMPKERFSAEFPKEGPSILRIQQVVRGDSAAYFCASSTEFNYGNTFGSGTRLTVV.

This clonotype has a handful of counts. In DNA form, the CDR3 reads TGTGCCAGCAGCCCCACAAGGGGATTGCAAGAGACCCAGTACTTC. Translating it yields CASSPTRGLQETQYF. This sequence joins TRBV14 and TRBJ2-5; a possible D gene is TRBD1 (5 bases). The CDR3 is made up of 15 amino acids. V was cut by 4 bases and J by 2 bases, with 14 bases left in between. Germline V gene data show CDR1 as SGHDN and CDR2 as FVKESK.

The CDR3 sequence is CASSPRVTGTDTQYF. The CDR3 bases are TGTGCCAGCAGTCCACGGGTGACAGGCACAGATACGCAGTATTTT. The chain couples TRBV27 to TRBJ2-3, with a possible D match to TRBD1 (5 bases). Trimming pared 5 bases from V and 1 base from J, leaving 13 bases between. Germline assignment: CDR1 MNHEY and CDR2 SMNVEV (reference sequence). The CDR3 has 15 amino acids.

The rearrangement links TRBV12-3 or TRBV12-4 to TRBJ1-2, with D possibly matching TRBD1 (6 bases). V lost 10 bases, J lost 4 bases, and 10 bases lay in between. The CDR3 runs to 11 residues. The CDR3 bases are TGTGCCACAGCGACAGGCTATGGCTACACCTTC. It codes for CATATGYGYTF.

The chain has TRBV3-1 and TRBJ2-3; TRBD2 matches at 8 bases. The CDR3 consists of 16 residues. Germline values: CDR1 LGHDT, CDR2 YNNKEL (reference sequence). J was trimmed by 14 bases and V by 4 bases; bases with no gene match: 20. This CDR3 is CASSPGVAGRVRYAYF. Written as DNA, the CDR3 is TGTGCCAGCAGCCCCGGAGTAGCGGGACGTGTTAGATACGCGTATTTT.

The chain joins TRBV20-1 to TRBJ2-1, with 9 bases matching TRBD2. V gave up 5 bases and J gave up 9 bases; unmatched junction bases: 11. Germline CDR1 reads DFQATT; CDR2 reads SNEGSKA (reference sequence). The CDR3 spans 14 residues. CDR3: CSAFWAGGPPEQFF. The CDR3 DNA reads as TGCAGTGCTTTCTGGGCGGGAGGGCCCCCTGAGCAGTTCTTC.

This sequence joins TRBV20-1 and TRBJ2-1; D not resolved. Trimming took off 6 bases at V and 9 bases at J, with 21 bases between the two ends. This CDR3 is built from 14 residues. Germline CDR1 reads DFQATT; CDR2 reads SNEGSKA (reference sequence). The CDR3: CSAPSETRVAEQFF. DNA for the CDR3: TGCAGTGCGCCCAGCGAAACACGTGTTGCTGAGCAGTTCTTC.

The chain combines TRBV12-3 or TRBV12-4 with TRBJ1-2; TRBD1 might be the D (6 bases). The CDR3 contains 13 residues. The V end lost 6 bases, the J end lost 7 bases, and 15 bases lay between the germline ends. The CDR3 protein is CASRKQGVGGYTF. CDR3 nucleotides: TGTGCCAGCAGAAAACAGGGAGTGGGTGGCTACACCTTC.

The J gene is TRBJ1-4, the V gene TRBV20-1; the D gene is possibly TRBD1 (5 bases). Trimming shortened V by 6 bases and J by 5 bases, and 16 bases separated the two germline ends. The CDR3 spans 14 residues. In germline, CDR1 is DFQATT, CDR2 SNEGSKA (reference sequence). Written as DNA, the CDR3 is TGCAGTGCCTCCAGTGCGACAGAAAATGAAAAACTGTTTTTT. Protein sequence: CSASSATENEKLFF.

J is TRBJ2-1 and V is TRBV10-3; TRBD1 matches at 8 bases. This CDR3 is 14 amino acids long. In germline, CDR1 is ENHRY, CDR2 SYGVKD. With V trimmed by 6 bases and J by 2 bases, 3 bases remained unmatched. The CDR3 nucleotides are TGTGCCATCAGGACAGGGGCTCCCTACAATGAGCAGTTCTTC. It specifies CAIRTGAPYNEQFF.

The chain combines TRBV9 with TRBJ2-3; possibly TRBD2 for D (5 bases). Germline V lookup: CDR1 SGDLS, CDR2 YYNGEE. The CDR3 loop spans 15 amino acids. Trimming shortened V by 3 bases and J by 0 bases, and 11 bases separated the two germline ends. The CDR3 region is CASSGRAASTDTQYF. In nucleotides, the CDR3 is TGTGCCAGCAGCGGTAGAGCGGCTAGCACAGATACGCAGTATTTT. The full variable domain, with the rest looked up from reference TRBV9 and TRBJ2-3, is DSGVTQTPKHLITATGQRVTLRCSPRSGDLSVYWYQQSLDQGLQFLIQYYNGEERAKGNILERFSAQQFPDLHSELNLSSLELGDSALYFCASSGRAASTDTQYFGPGTRLTVL.

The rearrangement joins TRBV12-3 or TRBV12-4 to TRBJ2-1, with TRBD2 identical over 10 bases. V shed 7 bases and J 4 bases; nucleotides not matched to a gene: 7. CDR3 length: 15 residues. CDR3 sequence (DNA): TGTGCCAGCACCACCGGACTAGCGGTATACAATGAGCAGTTCTTC. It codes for CASTTGLAVYNEQFF.